This record covers a single TCR beta chain. The data belong to a study of CD8 T cells in Susac syndrome. The CDR3 length is 14 residues. Germline CDR1 and CDR2: SNHLY and FYNNEI. The germline V and J ends were trimmed by 4 bases and 5 bases, with 12 bases remaining between them. When the RNA was reverse transcribed, random hexamers were used with an input of roughly 0.45 to 1 ug. TCRdb re-derived calls from the immunoSEQ multiplex PCR reads in MiXCR, one entry per CDR3 protein. This repertoire shows roughly 200,000 distinct CDR3 sequences, roughly 94% found once; its top ten account for around 0.11%. The source of this sequence is a human donor with Susac syndrome. Sequencing input: CD4+ T cells from PBMCs. J is TRBJ1-5 and V is TRBV2; unclear D gene. The CDR3 sequence: CASSVITDYQPQHF. CDR3 bases: TGTGCCAGCAGTGTAATAACCGACTATCAGCCCCAGCATTTT. Using reference TRBV2 and TRBJ1-5 for the parts outside the CDR3, the full variable domain is EPEVTQTPSHQVTQMGQEVILRCVPISNHLYFYWYRQILGQKVEFLVSFYNNEISEKSEIFDDQFSVERPDGSNFTLKIRSTKLEDSAMYFCASSVITDYQPQHFGDGTRLSIL.